Given below is one TCR beta chain in context. Its target is not known. The data originate from a study of T cell responses to AZD1222 COVID-19 vaccine. Study outcomes and limitations: Donors in the cohort were predominantly white British and more often female, and clonal diversity was possibly underestimated. Reportedly, close to half of spike-specific TCRs are directed against unmutated variant regions.

With 5 bases removed from V and 5 bases from J, the gap between germline ends came to 12 bases. The CDR3 covers 13 residues. Germline V lookup: CDR1 MDHEN, CDR2 SYDVKM. Assay: immunoSEQ multiplex PCR; the TCRdb copy retains only in-frame clones and omits some. The sample has about 160,000 clones; 89% are singletons. This clonotype was obtained from an adult in good health. Sample: peripheral blood, taken on day 0 of AZD1222 vaccination. The chain employs TRBV28 and TRBJ1-2, with D possibly TRBD1 on 6 matching bases. CDR3 loop: CASSVQGWYGYTF. DNA of the CDR3: TGTGCCAGCAGTGTACAGGGCTGGTATGGCTACACCTTC.